The clone carrying this T cell receptor beta chain was picked up many times. The data originate from a study of Graves' ophthalmopathy and Graves' hyperthyroidism. Trimming took off 0 bases at V and 4 bases at J, with 15 bases between the two ends. The length of the CDR3 is 15 residues. Per germline, CDR1 SQVTM and CDR2 ANQGSEA. The authors amplified TCR beta CDR3 regions, and they did so from RNA transcripts for repertoire sequencing. HTBI primers were employed in first-round RT-PCR, then a second-round multiplex PCR followed. TCRdb used MiXCR to reprocess the multiplex PCR reads, holding one entry per CDR3 protein. This sample carries more than 300,000 distinct CDR3 sequences, about 18% of them seen once, and the ten largest clones take 2.4%.

This clonotype was sampled from an adult woman with stable Graves' hyperthyroidism. The sample comprised peripheral blood. V is TRBV29-1 and J is TRBJ1-2, with D maybe TRBD1 (5 bases). As DNA, the CDR3 is TGCAGCGTTGAAGAGGCGGACACTTACCCCTATGGCTACACCTTC. This translates into CSVEEADTYPYGYTF.